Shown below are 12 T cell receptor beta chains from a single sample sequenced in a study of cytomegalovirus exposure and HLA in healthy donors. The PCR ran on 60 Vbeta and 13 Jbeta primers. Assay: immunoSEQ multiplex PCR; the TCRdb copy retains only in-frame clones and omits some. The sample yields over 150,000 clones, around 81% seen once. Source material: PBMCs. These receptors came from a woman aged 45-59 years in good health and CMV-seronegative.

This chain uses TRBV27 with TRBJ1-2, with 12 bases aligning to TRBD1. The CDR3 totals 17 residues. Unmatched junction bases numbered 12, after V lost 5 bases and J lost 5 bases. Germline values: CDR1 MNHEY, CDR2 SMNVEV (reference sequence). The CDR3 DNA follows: TGTGCCAGCAGTCCCGGGACAGGGGGCCGGGAAACGTATGGCTACACCTTC. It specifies CASSPGTGGRETYGYTF.

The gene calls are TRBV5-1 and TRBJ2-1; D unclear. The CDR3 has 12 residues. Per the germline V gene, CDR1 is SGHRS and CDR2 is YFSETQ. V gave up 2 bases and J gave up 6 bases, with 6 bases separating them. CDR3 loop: CASSLYSNEQFF. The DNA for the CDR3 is TGCGCCAGCAGCTTATACAGCAATGAGCAGTTCTTC.

DNA of the CDR3: TGTGCCAGCAGCCTACGGACAGGGCTTGGGGAGCTGTTTTTT. It encodes CASSLRTGLGELFF. V usage is TRBV11-3 and J usage is TRBJ2-2; 8 bases are shared with TRBD1. Trimming took 5 bases from V and 8 from J; bases not matched to a gene: 7. CDR3 length: 14 residues. CDR1 is SGHNT and CDR2 is YENEEA in the germline V gene.

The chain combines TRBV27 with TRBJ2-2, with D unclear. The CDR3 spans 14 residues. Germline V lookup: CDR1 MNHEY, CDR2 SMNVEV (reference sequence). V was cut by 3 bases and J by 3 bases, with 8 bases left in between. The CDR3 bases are TGTGCCAGCAGTTTTAAGAGAGACACCGGGGAGCTGTTTTTT. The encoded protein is CASSFKRDTGELFF.

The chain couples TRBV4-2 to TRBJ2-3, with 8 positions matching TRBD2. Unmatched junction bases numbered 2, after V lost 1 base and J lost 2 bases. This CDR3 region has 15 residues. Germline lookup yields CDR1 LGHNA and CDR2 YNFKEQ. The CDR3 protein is CASSQVTSATDTQYF. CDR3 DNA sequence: TGTGCCAGCAGCCAAGTGACTAGCGCCACAGATACGCAGTATTTT.

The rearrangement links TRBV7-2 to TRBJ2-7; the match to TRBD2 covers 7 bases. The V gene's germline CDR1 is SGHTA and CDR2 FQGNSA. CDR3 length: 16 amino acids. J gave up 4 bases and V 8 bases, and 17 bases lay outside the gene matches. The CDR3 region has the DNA TGTGCCAGCGGCCTTAGCGGGCTGCGTTCTGGGTACGAGCAGTACTTC. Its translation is CASGLSGLRSGYEQYF.

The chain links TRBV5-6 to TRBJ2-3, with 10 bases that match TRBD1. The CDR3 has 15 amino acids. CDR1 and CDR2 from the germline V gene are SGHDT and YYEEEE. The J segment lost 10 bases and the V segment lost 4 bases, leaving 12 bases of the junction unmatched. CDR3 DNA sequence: TGTGCCAGCAGCCCACGGGACAGGGGCCCGAGGGCGCAGTATTTT. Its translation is CASSPRDRGPRAQYF.

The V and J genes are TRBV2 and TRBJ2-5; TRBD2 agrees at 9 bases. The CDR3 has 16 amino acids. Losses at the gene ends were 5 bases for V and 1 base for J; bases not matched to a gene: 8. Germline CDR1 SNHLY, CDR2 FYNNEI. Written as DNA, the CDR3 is TGTGCCAGCAGTCTTGGGACTAGCCGTTCCCAAGAGACCCAGTACTTC. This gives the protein CASSLGTSRSQETQYF.

For the CDR3, the DNA is TGTGCTTTTCAGGGGAACACTGAAGCTTTCTTT. Translated: CAFQGNTEAFF. V usage is TRBV30 and J usage is TRBJ1-1; D is perhaps TRBD1 (5 bases). This CDR3 region has 11 residues. CDR1 is GTSNPN, CDR2 SVGIG, per germline (reference sequence).

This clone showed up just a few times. The CDR3 DNA sequence: TGTGCCAGCAGCTTTGTGAGTAATGCTGAAGCTTTCTTT. This gives the protein CASSFVSNAEAFF. The chain carries TRBV7-2 and TRBJ1-1; D is undetermined. From germline, CDR1 is SGHTA and CDR2 FQGNSA. V gave up 3 bases and J gave up 6 bases, with 11 bases separating them. This CDR3 is 13 amino acids long.

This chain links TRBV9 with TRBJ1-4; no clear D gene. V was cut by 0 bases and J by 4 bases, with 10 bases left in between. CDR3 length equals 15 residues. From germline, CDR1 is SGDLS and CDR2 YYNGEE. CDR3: CASSVGAGLNEKLFF. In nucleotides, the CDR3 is TGTGCCAGCAGCGTAGGAGCAGGACTTAATGAAAAACTGTTTTTT.

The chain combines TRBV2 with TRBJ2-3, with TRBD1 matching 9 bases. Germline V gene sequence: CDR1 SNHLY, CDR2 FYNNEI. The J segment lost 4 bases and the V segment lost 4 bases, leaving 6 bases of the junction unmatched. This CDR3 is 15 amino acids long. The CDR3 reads CASSAGTGSSDTQYF. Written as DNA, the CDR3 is TGTGCCAGCAGTGCCGGGACAGGGTCGTCAGATACGCAGTATTTT.